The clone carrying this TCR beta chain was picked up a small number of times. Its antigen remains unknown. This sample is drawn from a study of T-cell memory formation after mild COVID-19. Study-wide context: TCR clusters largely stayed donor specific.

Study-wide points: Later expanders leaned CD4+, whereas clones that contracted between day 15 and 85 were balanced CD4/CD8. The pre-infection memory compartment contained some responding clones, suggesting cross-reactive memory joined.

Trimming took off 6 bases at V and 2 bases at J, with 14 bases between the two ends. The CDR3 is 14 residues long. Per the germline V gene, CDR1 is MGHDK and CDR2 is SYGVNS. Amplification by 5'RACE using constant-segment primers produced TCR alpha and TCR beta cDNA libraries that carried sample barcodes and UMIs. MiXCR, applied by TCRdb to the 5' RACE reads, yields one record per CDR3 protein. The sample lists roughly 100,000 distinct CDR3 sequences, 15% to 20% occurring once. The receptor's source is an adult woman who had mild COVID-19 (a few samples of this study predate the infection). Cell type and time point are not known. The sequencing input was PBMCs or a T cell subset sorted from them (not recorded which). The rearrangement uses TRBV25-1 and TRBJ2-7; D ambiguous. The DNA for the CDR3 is TGTGCCAGCAGATCATACCAGGAAACCTACGAGCAGTACTTC. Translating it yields CASRSYQETYEQYF.